These T cell receptor beta chains were read from a single sample in a study of blood T cell repertoires in COVID-19. TCRdb's copy holds only in-frame clones and misses some; the assay was immunoSEQ multiplex PCR. The repertoire holds roughly 200,000 clones, with approximately 87% as singletons. The sequencing sample was made of PBMCs or T cells enriched from blood (not recorded which). Receptor source: a woman in her 50s in a cohort exposed to, infected with or recovered from COVID-19 (not recorded which). The CDR3 runs from the conserved cysteine through the conserved F or W. A D gene is named only where the DNA matches it firmly. Clone size appears in some rows only: once, few, many, or a class for an expanded clone.

abundance	d_gene	len	v_gene	j_gene	CDR3nt	CDR3aa
NA	NA	14	TRBV6-1	TRBJ1-5	TGTGCCAGCAGTGAAACGGGGTTCAATCAGCCCCAGCATTTT	CASSETGFNQPQHF
few	NA	15	TRBV4-3	TRBJ2-7	TGCGCCAGCAGCCAAGGGGGCCTGGGTTTCTACGAGCAGTACTTC	CASSQGGLGFYEQYF
NA	TRBD1	17	TRBV4-3	TRBJ2-7	TGCGCCAGCAGCCTAGGGAGACAGGGAACAAGGCGGTACGAGCAGTACTTC	CASSLGRQGTRRYEQYF
NA	NA	15	TRBV7-6	TRBJ1-4	TGTGCCAGCAGCTTAGCGGACAACGAAAGGGAAAAACTGTTTTTT	CASSLADNEREKLFF
NA	NA	13	TRBV6-5	TRBJ1-1	TGTGCCAGCAGTTACGTATTGAACACTGAAGCTTTCTTT	CASSYVLNTEAFF
NA	NA	14	TRBV25-1	TRBJ1-3	TGTGCCAGCAGTGTCTCGGACTATGGAAACACCATATATTTT	CASSVSDYGNTIYF
NA	NA	13	TRBV2	TRBJ2-2	TGTGCCAGCACCCTACTAGGCACCGGGGAGCTGTTTTTT	CASTLLGTGELFF
NA	NA	16	TRBV18	TRBJ2-2	TGTGCCAGCCGGCGGCCCCCGGAGACTCCCACCGGGGAGCTGTTTTTT	CASRRPPETPTGELFF
NA	NA	16	TRBV5-3	TRBJ1-2	TGTGCCAGAAGCGGGCCGTGGAGGGTATATACCGGTGGCTACACCTTC	CARSGPWRVYTGGYTF
NA	TRBD1	16	TRBV6-5	TRBJ1-1	TGTGCCAGCAGTTACAGTACAGGGGGCTTGGGCACTGAAGCTTTCTTT	CASSYSTGGLGTEAFF
NA	NA	11	TRBV28	TRBJ1-2	TGTGCCAGCAGTTTAGAGTATGGCTACACCTTC	CASSLEYGYTF
NA	TRBD2	15	TRBV29-1	TRBJ2-1	TGCAGCGTGGGAGTAGCGGGGACTCTTCGGAATGAGCAGTTCTTC	CSVGVAGTLRNEQFF
NA	TRBD2	15	TRBV6-5	TRBJ2-3	TGTGCCAGCAGTTATAGGGGAGGGAGGACAGATACGCAGTATTTT	CASSYRGGRTDTQYF
NA	NA	13	TRBV7-9	TRBJ1-2	TGTGCCAGCAGCAAACAGGATTTCTATGGCTACACCTTC	CASSKQDFYGYTF
NA	NA	14	TRBV19	TRBJ2-7	TGTGCCAGTAGTAAGCTGGACAGAACCTACGAGCAGTACTTC	CASSKLDRTYEQYF
NA	NA	14	TRBV6-5	TRBJ2-3	TGTGCCAGCAGAGGAGGGCCCCGCACAGATACGCAGTATTTT	CASRGGPRTDTQYF
NA	NA	15	TRBV4-3	TRBJ1-2	TGCGCCAGCAGCCAAGATCTCCGGGGGATCTATGGCTACACCTTC	CASSQDLRGIYGYTF
NA	NA	13	TRBV28	TRBJ1-1	TGTGCCAGCAACTATGGGGCAGGACGGGAAGCTTTCTTT	CASNYGAGREAFF
NA	TRBD2	13	TRBV24-1	TRBJ2-1	TGTGCCACCAACCTAGCGGGTAACAATGAGCAGTTCTTC	CATNLAGNNEQFF
NA	TRBD2	16	TRBV5-5	TRBJ2-3	TGTGCCAGCAGCCCCTTGTGGGGGGGGATTCTAGATACGCAGTATTTT	CASSPLWGGILDTQYF
once	NA	15	TRBV7-3	TRBJ2-2	TGTGCCAGCAGCTCCGGGACTCCTAACACCGGGGAGCTGTTTTTT	CASSSGTPNTGELFF
NA	NA	14	TRBV3-1/TRBV3-2	TRBJ2-7	TGTGCCAGCAGCCAAGACCCCAGGGTTTCCGAGCAGTACTTC	CASSQDPRVSEQYF
once	TRBD2	15	TRBV25-1	TRBJ2-3	TGTGCCAGCAAAACTAGCGGGGCTAGCACAGATACGCAGTATTTT	CASKTSGASTDTQYF
NA	NA	15	TRBV6-5	TRBJ1-1	TGTGCCAGCAGCCAAATGATAGGGTTTAGCGTTGAAGCTTTCTTT	CASSQMIGFSVEAFF
NA	TRBD1	15	TRBV7-9	TRBJ1-3	TGTGCCAGCAGCTCGACCGGGACAGGGGGAAACACCATATATTTT	CASSSTGTGGNTIYF
NA	TRBD1	17	TRBV29-1	TRBJ1-2	TGCAGCGTTTTCGGGGGGGACAGGGCCCTAGGGGTATATGGCTACACCTTC	CSVFGGDRALGVYGYTF
once	NA	16	TRBV2	TRBJ2-1	TGTGCCAGCAGATCACAGGGAAGGAAAACCTACAATGAGCAGTTCTTC	CASRSQGRKTYNEQFF
once	NA	13	TRBV4-1	TRBJ1-5	TGCGCCAGCAGCCAAGATAGAGATCAGCCCCAGCATTTT	CASSQDRDQPQHF
NA	NA	14	TRBV24-1	TRBJ2-1	TGTGCCACCAGTGATTCTAACAGGTACAATGAGCAGTTCTTC	CATSDSNRYNEQFF
NA	NA	16	TRBV6-2/TRBV6-3	TRBJ2-7	TGTGCCAGCAGTTCCACGAGACGGACTCTCGTCTACGAGCAGTACTTC	CASSSTRRTLVYEQYF
NA	NA	16	TRBV9	TRBJ1-6	TGTGCCAGCAGCACGTTAGACAGCTCCTATAATTCACCCCTCCACTTT	CASSTLDSSYNSPLHF
NA	NA	15	TRBV5-1	TRBJ2-6	TGCGCCAGCAGCCCGCAGTTGTCTGGGGCCAACGTCCTGACTTTC	CASSPQLSGANVLTF
few	NA	16	TRBV5-1	TRBJ2-3	TGCGCCAGCAAACTGGGATCCCTAGCGAGCACAGATACGCAGTATTTT	CASKLGSLASTDTQYF
NA	NA	13	TRBV27	TRBJ2-7	TGTGCCAGCAGTTTAAAAACAGGGTTCGAGCAGTACTTC	CASSLKTGFEQYF
NA	NA	15	TRBV15	TRBJ1-1	TGTGCCACCAGCAGAGGACGACAGCAGAACACTGAAGCTTTCTTT	CATSRGRQQNTEAFF
NA	TRBD1	14	TRBV27	TRBJ2-1	TGTGCCAGCAGTTGGGGACAGCATCTGGATGAGCAGTTCTTC	CASSWGQHLDEQFF
NA	NA	13	TRBV4-2	TRBJ2-2	TGTGCCAGCAGCCAATCGGGAACCGGGGAGCTGTTTTTT	CASSQSGTGELFF
NA	NA	19	TRBV9	TRBJ1-4	TGTGCCAGCAGCGTAGAAAGGTGGGGCAGATTTGCAACTAATGAAAAACTGTTTTTT	CASSVERWGRFATNEKLFF
NA	NA	15	TRBV3-1/TRBV3-2	TRBJ1-3	TGTGCCAGCAGCCATCCGGTCCTGAGAGGAAACACCATATATTTT	CASSHPVLRGNTIYF
NA	NA	14	TRBV6-1	TRBJ1-5	TGTGCCAGCAGTGAAGGGACAGCTTATCAGCCCCAGCATTTT	CASSEGTAYQPQHF
NA	NA	13	TRBV24-1	TRBJ1-2	TGTGCCACCAGTGACAAAAATAACTATGGCTACACCTTC	CATSDKNNYGYTF
once	NA	11	TRBV27	TRBJ2-7	TGTGCCAGCAGTTCCTACTACGAGCAGTACTTC	CASSSYYEQYF
many	TRBD2	16	TRBV4-1	TRBJ2-7	TGCGCCAGCAGCCGAGGGTTAGTAGCGGGATTGGACGAGCAGTACTTC	CASSRGLVAGLDEQYF
once	NA	13	TRBV6-5	TRBJ1-1	TGTGCCAGCAGTTCCCAGATGAACACTGAAGCTTTCTTT	CASSSQMNTEAFF
NA	NA	13	TRBV6-5	TRBJ1-2	TGTGCCAGCTCCCGGGAAGCAGGGGAAGGCTACACCTTC	CASSREAGEGYTF
NA	NA	13	TRBV7-9	TRBJ1-5	TGTGCCAGCAGCTTAGCTGGGGGAGGGCCCCAGCATTTT	CASSLAGGGPQHF
NA	NA	14	TRBV19	TRBJ2-3	TGTGCCAGTAGTATCGCGCAGGTACCAGATACGCAGTATTTT	CASSIAQVPDTQYF
once	NA	14	TRBV3-1/TRBV3-2	TRBJ2-1	TGTGCCAGCAGCTCCGGGGGAGTATACAATGAGCAGTTCTTC	CASSSGGVYNEQFF